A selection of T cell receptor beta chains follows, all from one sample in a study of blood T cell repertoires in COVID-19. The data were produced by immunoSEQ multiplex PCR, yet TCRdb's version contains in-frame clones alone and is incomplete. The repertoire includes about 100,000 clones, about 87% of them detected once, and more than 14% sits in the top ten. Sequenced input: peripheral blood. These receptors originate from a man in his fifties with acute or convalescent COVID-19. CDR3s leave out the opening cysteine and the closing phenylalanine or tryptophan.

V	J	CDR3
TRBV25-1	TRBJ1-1	ASRAGRGTEAF
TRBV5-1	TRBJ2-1	ASSRTSENNEQF
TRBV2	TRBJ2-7	ASSEGAGGIRYEQY
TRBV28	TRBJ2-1	ASRYDSGLRGNNEQF
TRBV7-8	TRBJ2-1	ASSSLNRQASSYNEQF
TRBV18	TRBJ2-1	ASSPLREWQF
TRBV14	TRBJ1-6	ASSQVWAGGKSPLH
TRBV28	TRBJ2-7	ASSWTSGRVKSYEQY
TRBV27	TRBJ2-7	ASRLAGGPIHEQY
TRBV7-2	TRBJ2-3	ASGPPGTGKADTQY
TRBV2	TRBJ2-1	ASVPGLAGNNEQF
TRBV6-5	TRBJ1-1	ASTRIRGTEAF
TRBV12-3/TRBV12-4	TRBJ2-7	ASSLGQMYEQY
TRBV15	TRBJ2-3	ATSRDIAGGRTDTQY
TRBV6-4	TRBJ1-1	ASSRDRESTEAF
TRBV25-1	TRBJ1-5	ASSSAVQGFNQPQH
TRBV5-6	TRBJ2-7	ASSLKGGPYEQY
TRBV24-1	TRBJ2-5	ATSDSRAPGTQY
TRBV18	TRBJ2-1	ASSPRKGYGNEQF
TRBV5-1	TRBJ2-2	ASSFQGPGELF
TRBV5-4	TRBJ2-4	ASSLSPQGAKNIQY
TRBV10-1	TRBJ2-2	ASTRDRGTGELF
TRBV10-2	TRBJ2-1	ASSESTGPYNEQF
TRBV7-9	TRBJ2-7	ASSLSRVDEQY
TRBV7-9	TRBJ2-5	ASSMGLGETQY
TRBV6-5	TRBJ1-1	ASTRTVVGEAF
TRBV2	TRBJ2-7	ASLGPREQY
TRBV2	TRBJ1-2	ASSVQGDYGYT
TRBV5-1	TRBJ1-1	ASSHDRENLNTEAF
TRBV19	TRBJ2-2	ASKEAGAVTGELF
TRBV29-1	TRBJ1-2	SVDPGWGYT